This entry concerns a single TCR beta chain. Its antigen is as yet unknown. The data were taken from a study of graft-versus-host responses after intestinal transplantation. Study-level information: Tacrolimus and steroids were given for around 3 years to all recipients after anti-thymocyte globulin induction. Study findings and constraints: Allografts carried high graft-versus-host to host-versus-graft clonal ratios in patients having graft-donor T cell macrochimerism. Present in recipient marrow, GvH clones included some that appeared first in ileum or blood.

Repertoires were generated with immunoSEQ multiplex PCR, while TCRdb's copy carries only in-frame clones and drops some. The data contain some 110,000 clones, 87% of them seen just once; the ten biggest clones take up approximately 0.97%. This CDR3 has 15 residues. Germline trimming cut 0 bases from V and 10 bases from J; bases unmatched to any gene: 8. Germline CDR1 SGHRS, CDR2 YFSETQ. This TCR was sampled from a human donor who received an intestinal transplant. This specimen was unstimulated CD4+ T cells sorted from spleen or lymph node cells, taken before intestinal transplant. This rearrangement joins TRBV5-1 to TRBJ2-1, with 9 bases identical to TRBD1. CDR3 loop: CASSLASGQGVEQFF. DNA for the CDR3: TGCGCCAGCAGCTTGGCGTCGGGACAGGGAGTGGAGCAGTTCTTC.